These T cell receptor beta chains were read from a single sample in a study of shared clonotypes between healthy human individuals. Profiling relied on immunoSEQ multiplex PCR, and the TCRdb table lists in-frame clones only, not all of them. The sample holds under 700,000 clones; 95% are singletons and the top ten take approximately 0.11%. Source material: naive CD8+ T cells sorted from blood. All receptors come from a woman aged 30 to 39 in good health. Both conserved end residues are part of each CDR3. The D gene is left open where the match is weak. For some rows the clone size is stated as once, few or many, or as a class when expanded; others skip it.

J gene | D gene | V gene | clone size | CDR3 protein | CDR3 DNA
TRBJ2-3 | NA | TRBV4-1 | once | CASSQEPRQALTDTQYF | TGCGCCAGCAGCCAAGAACCGAGACAGGCGCTCACAGATACGCAGTATTTT
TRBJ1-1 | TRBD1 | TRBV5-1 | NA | CASSPRDRGLMNTEAFF | TGCGCCAGCAGCCCACGGGACAGGGGCTTAATGAACACTGAAGCTTTCTTT
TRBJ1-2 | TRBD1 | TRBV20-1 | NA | CSAFGQDGYTF | TGCAGTGCCTTCGGACAGGATGGCTACACCTTC
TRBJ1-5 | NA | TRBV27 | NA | CASSPRGYSNQPQHF | TGTGCCAGCAGTCCCAGGGGTTATAGCAATCAGCCCCAGCATTTT
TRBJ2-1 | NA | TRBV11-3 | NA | CASSLEGGVYNEQFF | TGTGCCAGCAGCTTAGAAGGCGGGGTCTACAATGAGCAGTTCTTC
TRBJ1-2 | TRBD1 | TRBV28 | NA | CASETPQGGPSGYTF | TGTGCCAGCGAAACGCCCCAGGGGGGGCCCTCCGGCTACACCTTC
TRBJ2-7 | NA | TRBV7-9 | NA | CASSLDSGAYEQYF | TGTGCCAGCAGCCTAGATTCAGGGGCCTACGAGCAGTACTTC
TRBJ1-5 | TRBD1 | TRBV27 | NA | CASSQTGANQPQHF | TGTGCCAGCAGCCAGACAGGGGCCAATCAGCCCCAGCATTTT
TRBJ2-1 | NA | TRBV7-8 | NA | CASNQGGSYNEQFF | TGTGCCAGCAACCAGGGGGGATCCTACAATGAGCAGTTCTTC
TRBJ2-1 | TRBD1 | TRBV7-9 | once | CASSYRDRLYNEQFF | TGTGCCAGCAGCTATCGGGACAGGCTCTACAATGAGCAGTTCTTC
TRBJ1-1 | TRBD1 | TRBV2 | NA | CASTQHPGTAMNTEAFF | TGTGCCAGCACCCAGCACCCCGGGACAGCTATGAACACTGAAGCTTTCTTT
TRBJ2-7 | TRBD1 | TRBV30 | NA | CAWNTGTGVYEQYF | TGTGCCTGGAACACCGGGACAGGGGTCTACGAGCAGTACTTC
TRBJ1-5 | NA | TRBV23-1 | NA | CASSQHQPQHF | TGCGCCAGCAGTCAACATCAGCCCCAGCATTTT
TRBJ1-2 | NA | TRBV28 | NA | CASTFPTGAVYYGYTF | TGTGCCAGCACCTTTCCGACAGGCGCCGTGTACTATGGCTACACCTTC
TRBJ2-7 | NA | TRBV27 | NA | CASSPSSGETSYEQYF | TGTGCCAGCAGTCCCTCGTCAGGGGAGACCTCCTACGAGCAGTACTTC
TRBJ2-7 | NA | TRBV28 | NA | CASSPQYPPLWQYF | TGTGCCAGCAGTCCCCAGTACCCCCCGTTGTGGCAGTACTTC
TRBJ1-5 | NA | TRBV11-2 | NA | CASSNTGNQPQHF | TGTGCCAGCAGCAACACAGGGAATCAGCCCCAGCATTTT
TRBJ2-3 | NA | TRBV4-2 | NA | CASSQDYRRSSTDTQYF | TGTGCCAGCAGCCAAGATTACAGGCGCTCTAGCACAGATACGCAGTATTTT
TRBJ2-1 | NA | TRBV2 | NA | CASSELAFLMGEQFF | TGTGCCAGCAGTGAGCTAGCATTCCTAATGGGTGAGCAGTTCTTC
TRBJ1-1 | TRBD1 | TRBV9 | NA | CASSVEGQEGAEAFF | TGTGCCAGCAGCGTAGAGGGACAGGAAGGCGCTGAAGCTTTCTTT
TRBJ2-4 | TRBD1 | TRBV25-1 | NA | CASMDRVSKNIQYF | TGTGCCAGCATGGACAGGGTTTCCAAAAACATTCAGTACTTC
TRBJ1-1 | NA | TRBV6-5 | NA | CASSYSNPAGTEAFF | TGTGCCAGCAGTTACTCGAACCCTGCGGGAACTGAAGCTTTCTTT
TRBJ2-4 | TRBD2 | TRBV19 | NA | CASSTPEREIKNIQYF | TGTGCCAGTAGTACCCCGGAGCGGGAGATTAAAAACATTCAGTACTTC
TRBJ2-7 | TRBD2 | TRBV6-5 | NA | CASSYTSGKYEQYF | TGTGCCAGCAGTTATACTAGCGGGAAGTACGAGCAGTACTTC
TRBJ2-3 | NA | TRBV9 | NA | CASSGNSGTSTDTQYF | TGTGCCAGCAGCGGGAATAGCGGAACTAGCACAGATACGCAGTATTTT
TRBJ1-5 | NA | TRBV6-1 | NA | CASSEVPGHLTDNQPQHF | TGTGCCAGCAGTGAAGTCCCGGGCCATCTTACTGACAATCAGCCCCAGCATTTT
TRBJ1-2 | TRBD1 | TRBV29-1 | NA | CSVELISGTVYYGYTF | TGCAGCGTTGAGCTAATCTCCGGGACAGTCTACTATGGCTACACCTTC
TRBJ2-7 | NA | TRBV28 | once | CASSFSTYEQYF | TGTGCCAGCAGTTTCTCCACCTACGAGCAGTACTTC
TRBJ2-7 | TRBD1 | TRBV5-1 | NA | CASSLVTGMISEQYF | TGCGCCAGCAGCTTGGTGACAGGGATGATATCCGAGCAGTACTTC
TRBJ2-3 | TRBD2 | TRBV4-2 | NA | CASSQRIAGEGLGGTQYF | TGTGCCAGCAGCCAACGAATAGCGGGAGAGGGCCTGGGCGGTACGCAGTATTTT
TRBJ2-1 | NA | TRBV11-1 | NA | CASSYRVDEQFF | TGTGCCAGCAGCTACAGGGTCGATGAGCAGTTCTTC
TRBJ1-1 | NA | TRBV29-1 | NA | CSVEGFQGNTEAFF | TGCAGCGTTGAAGGATTTCAGGGAAACACTGAAGCTTTCTTT
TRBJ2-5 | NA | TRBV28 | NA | CASKLAGEGGETQYF | TGTGCCAGCAAGTTGGCGGGAGAAGGGGGGGAGACCCAGTACTTC
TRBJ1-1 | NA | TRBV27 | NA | CASQDWNTEAFF | TGTGCCAGCCAGGATTGGAACACTGAAGCTTTCTTT
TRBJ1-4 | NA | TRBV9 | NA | CASSVEGQANEKLFF | TGTGCCAGCAGCGTAGAGGGGCAGGCTAATGAAAAACTGTTTTTT
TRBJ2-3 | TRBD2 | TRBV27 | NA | CASSLYSGSETDTQYF | TGTGCCAGCAGTTTGTATAGCGGGAGCGAAACAGATACGCAGTATTTT
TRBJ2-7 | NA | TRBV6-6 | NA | CASSYKQGRNEQYF | TGTGCCAGCAGTTACAAACAGGGCCGGAACGAGCAGTACTTC
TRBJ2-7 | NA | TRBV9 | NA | CASSPGGVSTYEQYF | TGTGCCAGCAGCCCCGGGGGAGTCTCCACCTACGAGCAGTACTTC
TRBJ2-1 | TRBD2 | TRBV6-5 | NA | CASMVAGSNEQFF | TGTGCCAGCATGGTAGCGGGTTCCAATGAGCAGTTCTTC
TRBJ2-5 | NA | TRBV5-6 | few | CASSAHGQETQYF | TGTGCCAGCAGCGCCCACGGTCAAGAGACCCAGTACTTC
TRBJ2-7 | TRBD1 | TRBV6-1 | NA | CASSEGDRGPYEQYF | TGTGCCAGCAGTGAAGGGGACAGGGGCCCCTACGAGCAGTACTTC
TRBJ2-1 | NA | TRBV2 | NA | CASKGTNAYNEQFF | TGTGCCAGCAAGGGGACGAATGCCTACAATGAGCAGTTCTTC
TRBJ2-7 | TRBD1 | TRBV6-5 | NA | CASSRTDRGLYEQYF | TGTGCCAGCAGTAGGACTGACAGGGGTTTATACGAGCAGTACTTC
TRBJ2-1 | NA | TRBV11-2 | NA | CASSLDWADTVENEQFF | TGTGCCAGCAGCTTAGATTGGGCGGATACCGTCGAGAATGAGCAGTTCTTC
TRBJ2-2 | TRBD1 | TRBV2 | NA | CASSESRGPTGELFF | TGTGCCAGCAGTGAATCCAGGGGGCCCACCGGGGAGCTGTTTTTT
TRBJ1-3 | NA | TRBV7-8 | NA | CASSPHPGGSGNTIYF | TGTGCCAGCAGCCCCCACCCCGGCGGCTCTGGAAACACCATATATTTT
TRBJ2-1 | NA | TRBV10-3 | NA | CAISEGKSSYNEQFF | TGTGCCATCAGTGAAGGTAAGAGCTCCTACAATGAGCAGTTCTTC
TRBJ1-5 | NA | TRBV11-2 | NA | CASSLGRGPLFPQHF | TGTGCCAGCAGCTTAGGGAGGGGCCCCCTATTTCCCCAGCATTTT
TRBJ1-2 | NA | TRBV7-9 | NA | CASTKEVGRSGYTF | TGTGCCAGCACCAAAGAGGTGGGGCGCAGTGGCTACACCTTC
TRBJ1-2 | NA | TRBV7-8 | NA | CASSSEGGAGKVYGYTF | TGTGCCAGCAGCTCAGAGGGGGGGGCAGGGAAGGTCTATGGCTACACCTTC
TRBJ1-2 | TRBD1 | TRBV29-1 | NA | CSANPPGTGRGYTF | TGCAGCGCAAATCCGCCCGGGACAGGACGAGGCTACACCTTC
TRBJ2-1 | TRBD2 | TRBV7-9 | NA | CASSVPGLAPYNEQFF | TGTGCCAGCAGCGTTCCGGGACTAGCACCCTACAATGAGCAGTTCTTC
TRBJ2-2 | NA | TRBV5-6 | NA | CASSPRLVTVKSGELFF | TGTGCCAGCAGCCCACGGCTGGTGACAGTAAAAAGCGGGGAGCTGTTTTTT
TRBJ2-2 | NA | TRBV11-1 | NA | CASSLRGTGELFF | TGTGCCAGCAGCTTAAGAGGTACCGGGGAGCTGTTTTTT
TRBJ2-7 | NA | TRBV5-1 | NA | CASSLDGTYYEQYF | TGCGCCAGCAGCTTGGACGGGACTTACTACGAGCAGTACTTC